The rows below give T cell receptor beta chains drawn from one sample of a study of blood T cell repertoires in COVID-19. Profiling relied on immunoSEQ multiplex PCR, and the TCRdb table lists in-frame clones only, not all of them. The table has some 350,000 clones, over 75% seen once. The sequenced sample consisted of PBMCs or T cells enriched from blood (not recorded which). These receptors came from a man aged 30 to 39 who had recovered from COVID-19. Each CDR3 is given with its conserved first and last residue. D genes are given only for firm matches. Expanded clones are given a class, and other clones once, few, many or no size at all.

J gene	D gene	clone size	V gene	CDR3 protein	CDR3 DNA
TRBJ2-1	-	-	TRBV6-5	CASSYGPGVYNEQFF	TGTGCCAGCAGTTACGGTCCGGGGGTATACAATGAGCAGTTCTTC
TRBJ1-1	TRBD1	-	TRBV5-1	CASSLGTGNTEAFF	TGCGCCAGCAGCTTGGGGACAGGCAACACTGAAGCTTTCTTT
TRBJ1-2	TRBD1	-	TRBV5-1	CASSLAVTGGYGYTF	TGCGCCAGCAGCTTGGCCGTTACAGGGGGCTATGGCTACACCTTC
TRBJ2-2	TRBD1	once	TRBV9	CASEQPYSATGVIGELFF	TGTGCCAGCGAACAACCCTACTCCGCGACAGGGGTCATCGGGGAGCTGTTTTTT
TRBJ2-5	-	-	TRBV21-1	CASSGLAGRQETQYF	TGTGCCAGCAGCGGACTAGCGGGCCGTCAAGAGACCCAGTACTTC
TRBJ1-4	-	-	TRBV7-9	CASSKSATNEKLFF	TGTGCCAGCAGCAAATCTGCAACTAATGAAAAACTGTTTTTT
TRBJ1-2	TRBD1	-	TRBV6-5	CAIPGQGGYAYGYTF	TGTGCCATCCCTGGACAGGGCGGGTATGCCTATGGCTACACCTTC
TRBJ1-6	TRBD1	-	TRBV27	CASSGTVSINSPLHF	TGTGCCAGCAGCGGGACAGTCTCTATCAATTCACCCCTCCACTTT
TRBJ1-1	TRBD1	-	TRBV15	CATSSWTGLNTEAFF	TGTGCCACCAGCAGCTGGACAGGTCTGAACACTGAAGCTTTCTTT
TRBJ1-2	-	-	TRBV18	CASSPNRDGYTF	TGTGCCAGCTCACCTAACAGGGATGGCTACACCTTC
TRBJ1-1	-	-	TRBV28	CASTLFGNTEAFF	TGTGCCAGCACCTTGTTCGGGAACACTGAAGCTTTCTTT
TRBJ2-7	TRBD1	-	TRBV27	CASRGDRVALEQYF	TGTGCCAGCAGGGGAGACAGGGTTGCGCTCGAGCAGTACTTC
TRBJ1-1	-	-	TRBV4-1	CASSQVGYSLMNTEAFF	TGCGCCAGCAGCCAAGTTGGGTACAGTTTAATGAACACTGAAGCTTTCTTT
TRBJ2-7	TRBD1	-	TRBV28	CASSISGTGAQEQYF	TGTGCCAGCAGTATTTCCGGGACAGGGGCCCAAGAGCAGTACTTC
TRBJ2-1	-	-	TRBV29-1	CSVEGPFEGEYNEQFF	TGCAGCGTTGAAGGCCCCTTTGAGGGAGAGTACAATGAGCAGTTCTTC
TRBJ1-1	TRBD1	-	TRBV19	CASSIDHRDRGEGTEAFF	TGTGCCAGTAGTATAGATCACCGGGACAGGGGAGAGGGCACTGAAGCTTTCTTT
TRBJ1-5	TRBD1	-	TRBV7-8	CASSLGTGSNQPQHF	TGTGCCAGCAGCTTAGGGACAGGGTCCAATCAGCCCCAGCATTTT
TRBJ2-1	-	-	TRBV2	CASSTGSGEQFF	TGTGCCAGCAGTACAGGGTCGGGTGAGCAGTTCTTC
TRBJ2-5	-	-	TRBV9	CASSEGQTGETQYF	TGTGCCAGCAGCGAGGGTCAGACGGGGGAGACCCAGTACTTC
TRBJ1-1	-	-	TRBV10-1	CASSQTTGEAFF	TGCGCCAGCAGTCAGACGACAGGCGAAGCTTTCTTT
TRBJ2-5	TRBD2	once	TRBV9	CASSVGWSGGGETQYF	TGTGCCAGCAGCGTAGGATGGAGCGGGGGCGGAGAGACCCAGTACTTC
TRBJ1-1	TRBD1	-	TRBV15	CATSARDRNTEAFF	TGTGCCACCAGCGCCCGGGACAGAAACACTGAAGCTTTCTTT
TRBJ1-2	TRBD1	-	TRBV27	CASSLGQGANYGYTF	TGTGCCAGCAGCCTTGGTCAGGGGGCTAACTATGGCTACACCTTC
TRBJ2-7	-	-	TRBV30	CAWTRLREQYF	TGTGCCTGGACGAGGTTGAGGGAGCAGTACTTC
TRBJ1-1	-	once	TRBV28	CASSFRNRNTEAFF	TGTGCCAGCAGTTTCCGAAATAGAAACACTGAAGCTTTCTTT
TRBJ1-4	TRBD1	-	TRBV5-1	CASSPGGAGNEKLFF	TGCGCCAGCAGTCCAGGGGGCGCGGGGAATGAAAAACTGTTTTTT
TRBJ2-7	-	-	TRBV27	CASSLAAGVRSEQYF	TGTGCCAGCAGTTTGGCGGCAGGGGTCCGCAGCGAGCAGTACTTC
TRBJ2-1	TRBD2	-	TRBV4-1	CASSLLAGGYNEQFF	TGCGCCAGCAGCCTACTAGCGGGGGGGTACAATGAGCAGTTCTTC
TRBJ2-7	-	-	TRBV7-6	CASSLGTARTSSYEQYF	TGTGCCAGCAGCTTAGGGACAGCGCGAACGAGCTCCTACGAGCAGTACTTC
TRBJ1-1	-	-	TRBV5-1	CASSSLGDTYTEAFF	TGCGCCAGCAGCTCCCTTGGGGACACCTACACTGAAGCTTTCTTT
TRBJ1-2	-	few	TRBV6-5	CASSYGRDGYTF	TGTGCCAGCAGTTACGGTCGGGATGGCTACACCTTC
TRBJ1-1	-	-	TRBV19	CASSMLRGENTEAFF	TGTGCCAGTAGTATGCTTCGGGGGGAAAACACTGAAGCTTTCTTT
TRBJ1-3	-	few	TRBV5-1	CASSGGAPGNTIYF	TGCGCCAGCAGTGGGGGGGCGCCTGGAAACACCATATATTTT
TRBJ1-2	TRBD1	few	TRBV18	CASSPPNDRVNYGYTF	TGTGCCAGCTCACCACCGAACGACAGGGTTAACTATGGCTACACCTTC
TRBJ2-2	TRBD2	-	TRBV7-2	CASKRGGSTGELFF	TGTGCCAGCAAGCGGGGGGGAAGTACCGGGGAGCTGTTTTTT
TRBJ2-5	TRBD2	-	TRBV5-1	CASSFRLAGGQETQYF	TGCGCCAGCAGCTTCCGACTAGCGGGGGGCCAAGAGACCCAGTACTTC
TRBJ2-3	TRBD2	-	TRBV6-1	CASSEPLREAGVTDTQYF	TGTGCCAGCAGTGAACCCCTGAGGGAAGCGGGGGTAACAGATACGCAGTATTTT
TRBJ2-7	TRBD2	-	TRBV5-4	CASSLLGGAGEQYF	TGTGCCAGCAGCTTGTTGGGAGGGGCAGGCGAGCAGTACTTC
TRBJ1-1	-	-	TRBV7-8	CASSVEGVPEAFF	TGTGCCAGCAGCGTCGAAGGGGTCCCTGAAGCTTTCTTT
TRBJ2-7	TRBD1	-	TRBV11-2	CASSLAGQSYEQYF	TGTGCCAGCAGCTTAGCGGGACAGTCCTACGAGCAGTACTTC
TRBJ2-6	-	-	TRBV30	CAWSRGKDFSGANVLTF	TGTGCCTGGAGTAGGGGGAAGGACTTCTCTGGGGCCAACGTCCTGACTTTC
TRBJ1-2	TRBD1	once	TRBV24-1	CATSGVTGDPPNYGYTF	TGTGCCACCAGTGGGGTGACAGGGGATCCTCCTAACTATGGCTACACCTTC
TRBJ1-1	-	-	TRBV3-1/TRBV3-2	CASSHLAGIEAFF	TGTGCCAGCAGCCACCTTGCGGGGATTGAAGCTTTCTTT